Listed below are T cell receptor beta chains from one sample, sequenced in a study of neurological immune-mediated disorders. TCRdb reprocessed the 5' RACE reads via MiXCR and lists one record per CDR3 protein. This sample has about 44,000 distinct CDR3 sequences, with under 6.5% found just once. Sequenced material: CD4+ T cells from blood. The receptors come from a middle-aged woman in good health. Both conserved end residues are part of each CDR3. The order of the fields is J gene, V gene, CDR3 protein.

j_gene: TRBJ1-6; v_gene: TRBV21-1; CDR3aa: CASSKVQPGRNSPLHF
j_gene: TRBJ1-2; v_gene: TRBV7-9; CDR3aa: CASSLPGGDSGYTF
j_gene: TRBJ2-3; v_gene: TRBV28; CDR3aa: CASSLRSSNTDTQYF
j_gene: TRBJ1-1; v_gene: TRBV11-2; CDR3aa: CASSLGRGTEAFF
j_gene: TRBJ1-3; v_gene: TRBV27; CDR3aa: CASSFVQGLSGNTIYF
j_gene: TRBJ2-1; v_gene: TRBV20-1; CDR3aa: CSAPLRLNEQFF
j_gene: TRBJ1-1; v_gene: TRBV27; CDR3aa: CASSLFPGTGNTEAFF
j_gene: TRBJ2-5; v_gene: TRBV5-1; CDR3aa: CASSLSAGGETQYF
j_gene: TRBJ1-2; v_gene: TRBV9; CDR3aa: CASSVGQTYYGYTF
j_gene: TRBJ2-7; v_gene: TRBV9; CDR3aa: CASSGRGGQGRYEQYF
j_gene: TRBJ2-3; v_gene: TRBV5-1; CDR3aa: CASSLGWRSGSTDTQYF
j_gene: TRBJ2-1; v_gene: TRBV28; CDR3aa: CASRNLDPLNEQFF
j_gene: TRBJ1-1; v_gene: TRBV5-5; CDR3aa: CASSLYGGTAFF
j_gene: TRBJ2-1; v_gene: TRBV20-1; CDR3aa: CSARNLAGAYNEQFF
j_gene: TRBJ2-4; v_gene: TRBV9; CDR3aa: CASSVATSGRENQYF
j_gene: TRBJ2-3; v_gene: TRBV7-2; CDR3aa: CASRLAGPSTDTQYF
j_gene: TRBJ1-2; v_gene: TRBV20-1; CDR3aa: CSVGQGAVYTF
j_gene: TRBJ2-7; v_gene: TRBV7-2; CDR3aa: CASRSGTGGSGEQYF
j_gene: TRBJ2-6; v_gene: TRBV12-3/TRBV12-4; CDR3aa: CASSLGGTGANVLTF
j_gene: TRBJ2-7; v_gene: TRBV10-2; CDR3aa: CSASGKGQIYEQYF
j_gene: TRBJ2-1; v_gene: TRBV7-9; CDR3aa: CASMPSGRYNEQFF
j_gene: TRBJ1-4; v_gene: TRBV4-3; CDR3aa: CASSKTGAVNEKLFF
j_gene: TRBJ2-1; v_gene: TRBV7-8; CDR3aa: CASSYSTGTGYYNEQFF
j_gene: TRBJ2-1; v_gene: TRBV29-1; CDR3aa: CSVVEGLDNEQFF
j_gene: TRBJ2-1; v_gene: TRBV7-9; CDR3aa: CASSSNHRTGRNEQFF
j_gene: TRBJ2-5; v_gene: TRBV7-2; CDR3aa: CASSLVSWAQETQYF
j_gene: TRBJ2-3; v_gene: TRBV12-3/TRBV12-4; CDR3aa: CASSTRLTGRRGATDTQYF
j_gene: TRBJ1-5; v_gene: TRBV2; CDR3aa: CASSEHGGGDQPQHF
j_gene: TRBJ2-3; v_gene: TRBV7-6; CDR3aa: CASSLDLYTQYF
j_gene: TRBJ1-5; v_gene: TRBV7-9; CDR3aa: CSSSSGTANQPQHF
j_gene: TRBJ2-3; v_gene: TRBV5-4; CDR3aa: CASSSLTTDTQYF
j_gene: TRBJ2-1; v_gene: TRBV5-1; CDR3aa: CASNPGGGYNEQFF
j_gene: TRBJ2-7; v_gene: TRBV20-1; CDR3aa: CSVASTSGSNEQYF
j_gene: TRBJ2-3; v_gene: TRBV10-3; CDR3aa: CASGTSGSDTQYF
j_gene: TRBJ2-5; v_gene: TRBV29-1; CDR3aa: CSVGTAGETQYF
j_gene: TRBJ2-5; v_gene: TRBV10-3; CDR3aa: CAISPKGAGAGETQYF
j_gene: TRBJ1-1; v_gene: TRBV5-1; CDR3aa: CASSQGPSLDTEAFF
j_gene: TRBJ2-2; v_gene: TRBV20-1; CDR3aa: CPYEGLVGGPYTGELFF
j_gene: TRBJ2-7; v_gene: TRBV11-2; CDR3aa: CASRSGGGSEQYF